This TCR beta chain comes out of a study of glioma-infiltrating T cells after dendritic cell vaccination. Study at large: Treatment, given 2003 to 2012, was autologous tumor lysate-pulsed dendritic cell vaccination.

Input was 2 ug genomic DNA, or all available if less. Primers: 60 V beta forward and 13 J beta reverse. Produced via immunoSEQ multiplex PCR; TCRdb's table is partial and in-frame only. The sample holds roughly 82,000 clones, roughly 90% seen once. This receptor was obtained from a human donor with glioblastoma. This specimen consisted of blood, obtained before dendritic cell vaccination.

CDR3 loop: CASSGDRYGEQFF. The DNA for the CDR3 is TGTGCCAGCAGCGGGGACAGGTATGGTGAGCAGTTCTTC. The chain combines TRBV11-3 with TRBJ2-1; 8 nucleotides match TRBD1. Trimming at V came to 5 bases and at J to 9 bases, leaving 6 bases not matched to a gene. In germline, CDR1 is SGHNT, CDR2 YENEEA. The CDR3 totals 13 residues.